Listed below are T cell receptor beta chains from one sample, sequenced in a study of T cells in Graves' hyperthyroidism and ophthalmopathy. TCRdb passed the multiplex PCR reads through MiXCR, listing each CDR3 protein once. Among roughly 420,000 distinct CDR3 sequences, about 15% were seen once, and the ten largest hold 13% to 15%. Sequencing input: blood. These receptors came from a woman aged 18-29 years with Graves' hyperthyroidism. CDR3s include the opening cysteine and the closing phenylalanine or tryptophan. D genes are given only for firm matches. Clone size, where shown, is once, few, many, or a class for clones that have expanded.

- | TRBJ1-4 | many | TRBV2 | TGTGCCAGCAGCGTTGACCGAACTAATGAAAAACTGTTTTTT | CASSVDRTNEKLFF
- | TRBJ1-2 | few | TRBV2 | TGTGCCAGCAGTGATCGGGGGCGCGGTGGCTACACCTTC | CASSDRGRGGYTF
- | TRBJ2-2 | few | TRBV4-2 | TGTGCCAGCAGCCAAGAGTGGCCAGGGGAGCTGTTTTTT | CASSQEWPGELFF
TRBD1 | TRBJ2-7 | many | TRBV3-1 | TGTGCCAGCAGTTCGGGGGACAGGAACGAGCAGTACTTC | CASSSGDRNEQYF
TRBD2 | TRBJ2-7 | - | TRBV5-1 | TGCGCCAGCGCGGGGGGTCTTACCTACGAGCAGTACTTC | CASAGGLTYEQYF
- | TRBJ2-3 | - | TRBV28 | TGTGCCAGCAGTTTCCTAGTCCCCGCCCGCTCCACAGATACGCAGTATTTT | CASSFLVPARSTDTQYF
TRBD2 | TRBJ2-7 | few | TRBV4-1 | TGCGCCAGCAGCCAAGTGGCGGGAGGCCCCGGTGAGCAGTACTTC | CASSQVAGGPGEQYF
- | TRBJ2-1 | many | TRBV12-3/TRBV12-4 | TGTGCCACCCTTAATAGCCTTTTTGAGCAGTTCTTC | CATLNSLFEQFF
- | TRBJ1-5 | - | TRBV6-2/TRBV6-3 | TGTGCCAGCACCACCCCTCCCGGAGGGAATCAGCCCCAGCATTTT | CASTTPPGGNQPQHF
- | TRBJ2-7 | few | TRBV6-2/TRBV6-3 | TGTGCCAGCAGCCAGGTAGAATCCTACGAGCAGTACTTC | CASSQVESYEQYF
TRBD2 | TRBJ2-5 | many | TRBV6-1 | TGTGCCAGCCTTGCGGGACTAGCGGGATCTGGGTTTGGAGAGACCCAGTACTTC | CASLAGLAGSGFGETQYF
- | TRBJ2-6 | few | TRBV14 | TGTGCCAGCAGCCCTATATCCGGGACTGGGGCCAACGTCCTGACTTTC | CASSPISGTGANVLTF
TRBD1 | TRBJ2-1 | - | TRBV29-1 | TGCAGCGTTGATGGCGAGGCAGGGGGGCAGTTCTTC | CSVDGEAGGQFF
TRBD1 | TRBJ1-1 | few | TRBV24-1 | TGTGCCACCAGTGATTCCGGGACAGAAAACACTGAAGCTTTCTTT | CATSDSGTENTEAFF
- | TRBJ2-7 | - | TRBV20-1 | TGCAGTGCTAGAGATCTAACCGGTCGCCGATCCTACGAGCAGTACTTC | CSARDLTGRRSYEQYF
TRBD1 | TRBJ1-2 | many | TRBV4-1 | TGCGCCAGCAGCCAAGGACCAGGGGGCAACTATGGCTACACCTTC | CASSQGPGGNYGYTF